This T cell receptor beta chain came from a study of T cells in tumors after PD-1 blockade (dated by TCRdb to about 2019). Study-level background: Exclusion criteria were prior checkpoint blockade, use of systemic immunosuppressants, or recent radiotherapy or other anti-cancer therapy within 4 weeks. Using site-matched tumors from BCC or SCC patients sampled before and after anti-PD-1 therapy, the study carried out paired single-cell RNA and TCR sequencing. On average, peripheral blood samples had around 110,000 TCR templates (range about 24,000-280,000) and roughly 40,000 unique clonotypes. RECIST version 1.1 was used to evaluate clinical response. To compare blood and tumor clonotypes, bulk TCR sequencing was performed on under 12 peripheral blood samples from about five patients. While on anti-PD-1 treatment, some of the patients also continued taking daily vismodegib 150 mg. Patients were treated with either pembrolizumab 200 mg every 3 weeks or cemiplimab 350 mg every 2 weeks. Results the study describes overall, beyond this receptor: Around 39% of TCR clonotypes from the tumor were detected in blood, and certain novel exhausted tumor clones were present in blood collected before treatment, which suggests recruitment from the periphery. Where the novel T cell clones came from was not determined, and possible sources could include lymphoid organs or rare unexpanded clones inside the tumor or in the tumor periphery.

This clone was detected a few times. Its antigen is not yet known. No per-base quality is available; no much larger clone lies one base away. V is pared back by 0 bases and J by 2 bases, with 11 bases lying between the germline termini. Based on the germline V gene, the CDR1 and CDR2 sequences are LGHNA and YSLEER. Including cysteine and phenylalanine, the CDR3 has 15 amino acids. Only the CDR3 DNA stays, 45 bases, in frame from base 1. The immunoSEQ platform was used to carry out deep TCRbeta sequencing. The original methods were these. Only productive rearrangements were exported from the immunoSEQ Analyzer for further analysis. Bulk TCRbeta clonotypes were assigned T cell phenotypes by matching to single-cell RNA+TCR-seq clones sharing the same TCRbeta sequence. Tumor enrichment of a clone was calculated by dividing the clone's tumor frequency by the clone's PBMC frequency, both taken from bulk TCR sequencing. GLIPH was used to sort TCRs into specificity groups, which are clusters of distinct TCRs that likely recognize common antigens through shared CDR3 motifs. The source is immuneACCESS, and TCRdb retained only in-frame sequences with V and J called. Part of the clones is not carried over; for the studies checked, unresolved V genes explain less than half of this, and the remainder is unexplained. That table furnishes V, J and clone size, whereas the DNA furnished D and trimming. The sample yields about 33,000 clones; 78% were counted once. 38% of the sample comes from the top ten.

In light of the paper, this sample's time point label describes: before anti-PD-1 therapy. For bulk TCRbeta sequencing, genomic DNA was extracted from tumor biopsies or peripheral blood, and input amounts ranged from 616 ng to 6,004 ng. All patients had histologically proven advanced or metastatic basal or squamous cell carcinoma and were poor candidates for surgical resection. The basal cell carcinoma cohort was made up of roughly eleven patients, and bulk tumor TCR sequencing was performed for seven or eight of these patients. Sequencing was performed on PBMCs, taken before anti-PD-1 treatment. The V gene is TRBV4-3 and the J gene is TRBJ2-7, with a weak D call of TRBD1 (6 bases match). The receptor comes from a human donor with basal cell carcinoma. Here the CDR3 is given as CASSQDFRGTYEQYF. DNA sequence: TGCGCCAGCAGCCAAGACTTCAGGGGTACCTACGAGCAGTACTTC.